These 5 T cell receptor beta chains share one sample of origin, sequenced in a study of cytomegalovirus exposure and HLA in healthy donors. PCR employed 60 Vbeta and 13 Jbeta primers. Some clones are missing from TCRdb's copy, which holds only in-frame ones; the method was immunoSEQ multiplex PCR. The table shows roughly 120,000 clones, with 81% occurring only once. The sample comprised PBMCs. All receptors come from a woman aged 30 to 39 in good health and CMV-seronegative.

V usage is TRBV7-3 and J usage is TRBJ2-2; TRBD2 matches 7 bases. The V gene end was trimmed by 3 bases and the J gene end by 4 bases; junction bases not matched to a gene: 5. This CDR3 has 15 amino acids. Germline CDR1 is SGHTA and CDR2 is FQGTGA. The CDR3 loop is CASSFQGGSTGELFF. The CDR3 nucleotides read TGTGCCAGCAGCTTCCAGGGAGGGAGCACCGGGGAGCTGTTTTTT.

The rearrangement links TRBV9 to TRBJ2-2; D not certain. Germline lookup yields CDR1 SGDLS and CDR2 YYNGEE. This CDR3 contains 13 residues. Trimming removed 1 base at V and 4 bases at J, with 5 bases between. The CDR3 DNA follows: TGTGCCAGCAGCGTAAGCCTCACCGGGGAGCTGTTTTTT. This sequence encodes CASSVSLTGELFF.

The chain employs TRBV2 and TRBJ2-3; 12 bases line up with TRBD2. V shed 5 bases, J shed 1 base, and the junction held 1 base outside the gene matches. The CDR3 is 15 residues long. CDR1 and CDR2 (germline): SNHLY, FYNNEI. The CDR3 region has the DNA TGTGCCAGCAGTAGACTAGCGGGGGGCACAGATACGCAGTATTTT. Protein product: CASSRLAGGTDTQYF.

The V call is TRBV6-4, the J call TRBJ2-3; no definite D call. The CDR3 covers 14 residues. CDR1 is MRHNA and CDR2 is SNTAGT in the germline V gene. V lost 2 bases to trimming and J lost 2 bases, with 8 bases between them. CDR3 nucleotides: TGTGCCAGCAGTGACGGCGGTCACACAGATACGCAGTATTTT. This encodes CASSDGGHTDTQYF.

This sequence joins TRBV10-3 and TRBJ2-1; weak D call: TRBD2 (5 bases). The CDR3 runs to 14 residues. The V gene lost 2 bases and the J gene lost 9 bases, with 14 bases spanning the gap. Germline lookup yields CDR1 ENHRY and CDR2 SYGVKD. CDR3 DNA: TGTGCCATCAGTGAGGGGCAGGTCCGGGGTGAGCAGTTCTTC. Translating it yields CAISEGQVRGEQFF.